These T cell receptor beta chains were read from a single sample in a study of shared clonotypes between healthy human individuals. Clones were read by immunoSEQ multiplex PCR, and TCRdb kept only the in-frame ones, dropping some. The data hold hundreds of thousands of clones, with approximately 97% observed a single time. The sample consisted of naive CD4+ T cells sorted from blood. These TCRs come from a woman aged 25 to 39 in good health. The conserved cysteine and the conserved F or W are not part of the CDR3 here. Fields, in order: V gene, CDR3 length, CDR3 protein.

TRBV5-6 13 ASSRIGQGQDEQF
TRBV28 13 ASSFPRQANTEAF
TRBV28 12 ASSLLQMNTEAF
TRBV30 9 AWSPGNEQY
TRBV18 14 ASSPLTGAGANVLT
TRBV5-5 14 ASRRVAGGSYNEQF
TRBV9 10 ASSVGGETQY
TRBV10-3 10 ASQGVGETQY
TRBV5-1 13 ASSKIQGSTYEQY
TRBV5-1 14 ASSVNRESTKNIQY
TRBV28 10 ASSTLWGPQH
TRBV5-4 15 ASSSGGLAGGRETQY
TRBV19 10 ASSNSNQPQH
TRBV2 15 ASRGGSGTGLTDTQY
TRBV5-1 12 ASSPRGRFYEQY
TRBV29-1 10 SAGGGSYEQY
TRBV7-8 13 ASSTRTGSSYEQY
TRBV7-2 13 ASSLGSYSYNEQF
TRBV5-1 16 ASSLGIGTGGANTEAF
TRBV5-5 11 ASSLESNQPQH
TRBV10-1 12 ASSGPEGFYEQY
TRBV27 17 ASSFFSGPPGLERYEQY
TRBV5-1 14 ASSLTQVGGVEKLF
TRBV9 12 ASAGPRDNYGYT
TRBV28 12 ASGLATPYNEQF
TRBV11-2 14 ASSLNSASSYNEQF